Described below is a single T cell receptor (beta chain) sequence and its context. Its antigen remains unidentified. What was sequenced were expressed TCRB transcripts, since all of the isolated RNA had been reverse transcribed. Sequenced by immunoSEQ multiplex PCR; TCRdb stores in-frame clones only, minus some. The sample gives nearly 700,000 clones, roughly 13% of which show up once; less than 0.025% is in the top ten. This record belongs to a study of beta chain features in type 1 diabetes. Study-level results: All four CD4+ subsets of Type 1 diabetes patients contained TCRB CDR3s that were moderately but significantly shorter. No resolution was reached here on whether HLA type influences TCRB rearrangement.

The germline gives CDR1 SQVTM, CDR2 ANQGSEA. V shed 3 bases and J shed 1 base, with 15 bases lying between them. This CDR3 comprises 16 residues. V usage is TRBV29-1 and J usage is TRBJ1-4; D unclear. The sequencing input was naive CD4+ T cells from blood. The source is a man aged 18 to 30 with type 1 diabetes. The CDR3 DNA reads TGCAGCGTTGATGGGCTCGAGGGTGTAACTAATGAAAAACTGTTTTTT. It specifies CSVDGLEGVTNEKLFF.